A selection of T cell receptor beta chains follows, all from one sample in a study of graft-versus-host responses after intestinal transplantation. Profiled with immunoSEQ multiplex PCR; TCRdb holds only in-frame clones, not every one. The sample lists 30,000 or so clones, around 83% seen once, with around a fifth in the top ten. The antigens for these receptors are not known. The material was unstimulated CD8+ T cells sorted from spleen or lymph node cells, obtained before intestinal transplant. The receptors shown here come from a human donor who received an intestinal transplant. The conserved cysteine and the conserved F or W are not part of the CDR3 here. The order of the fields is CDR3 protein, clone size, J gene, V gene. Clone sizes are given selectively: once, few, many, or a class where the clone is expanded.

CDR3aa: ASSLGGSGGVGYT
abundance: NA
j_gene: TRBJ1-2
v_gene: TRBV11-2

CDR3aa: ASSPLTGLPSYEQY
abundance: NA
j_gene: TRBJ2-7
v_gene: TRBV7-2

CDR3aa: ASSLAIQVTNYGYT
abundance: NA
j_gene: TRBJ1-2
v_gene: TRBV7-9

CDR3aa: ASGRHEQF
abundance: NA
j_gene: TRBJ2-1
v_gene: TRBV6-5

CDR3aa: ASSGGGLYKNIQY
abundance: NA
j_gene: TRBJ2-4
v_gene: TRBV2

CDR3aa: ASSWTGSYNEQF
abundance: once
j_gene: TRBJ2-1
v_gene: TRBV27

CDR3aa: ASSQLFGVGNEQF
abundance: NA
j_gene: TRBJ2-1
v_gene: TRBV4-1

CDR3aa: ASSLGLSGTEAF
abundance: NA
j_gene: TRBJ1-1
v_gene: TRBV5-6

CDR3aa: AIHGGNNEQF
abundance: NA
j_gene: TRBJ2-1
v_gene: TRBV10-3

CDR3aa: ASSILAGGSSDTQY
abundance: NA
j_gene: TRBJ2-3
v_gene: TRBV7-6

CDR3aa: ASSLEGTGGPEQY
abundance: NA
j_gene: TRBJ2-7
v_gene: TRBV7-8

CDR3aa: ASSRDINYGYT
abundance: once
j_gene: TRBJ1-2
v_gene: TRBV7-9

CDR3aa: ASGTGGDGANVLT
abundance: NA
j_gene: TRBJ2-6
v_gene: TRBV6-5

CDR3aa: ASSVGRGNQPQH
abundance: NA
j_gene: TRBJ1-5
v_gene: TRBV9

CDR3aa: ASSVGDTYEQY
abundance: NA
j_gene: TRBJ2-7
v_gene: TRBV2

CDR3aa: ASSQDSSGYNEQF
abundance: NA
j_gene: TRBJ2-1
v_gene: TRBV4-1

CDR3aa: ASSESGDRGYT
abundance: NA
j_gene: TRBJ1-2
v_gene: TRBV10-1

CDR3aa: ASSWTATYEQY
abundance: NA
j_gene: TRBJ2-7
v_gene: TRBV27

CDR3aa: ASSRTSGSPDTQY
abundance: NA
j_gene: TRBJ2-3
v_gene: TRBV4-1

CDR3aa: ASSQTGVAGVNTGELF
abundance: NA
j_gene: TRBJ2-2
v_gene: TRBV4-1

CDR3aa: ASSIGTDPRGNQPQH
abundance: NA
j_gene: TRBJ1-5
v_gene: TRBV7-9

CDR3aa: ASSLEARGGETQY
abundance: NA
j_gene: TRBJ2-5
v_gene: TRBV7-6

CDR3aa: ASSEFEGGYKNIQY
abundance: NA
j_gene: TRBJ2-4
v_gene: TRBV25-1

CDR3aa: ASSQVVTGYGYT
abundance: once
j_gene: TRBJ1-2
v_gene: TRBV4-1

CDR3aa: ASSSLTGISPLH
abundance: NA
j_gene: TRBJ1-6
v_gene: TRBV27

CDR3aa: ASSFLTGDYGYT
abundance: few
j_gene: TRBJ1-2
v_gene: TRBV5-6

CDR3aa: ASSQAREGNQPQH
abundance: NA
j_gene: TRBJ1-5
v_gene: TRBV4-1

CDR3aa: ASSMGQGFSGANVLT
abundance: NA
j_gene: TRBJ2-6
v_gene: TRBV19

CDR3aa: ASSQDTRRPALNEAF
abundance: few
j_gene: TRBJ1-1
v_gene: TRBV4-1

CDR3aa: ASSLGGGFFTGELF
abundance: NA
j_gene: TRBJ2-2
v_gene: TRBV7-3

CDR3aa: ASSLNPRLAGEETQY
abundance: NA
j_gene: TRBJ2-5
v_gene: TRBV5-1

CDR3aa: ASSHTGVITDTQY
abundance: NA
j_gene: TRBJ2-3
v_gene: TRBV4-1

CDR3aa: ASSLGRDSYEQY
abundance: NA
j_gene: TRBJ2-7
v_gene: TRBV27

CDR3aa: ASSQKGGKREQY
abundance: NA
j_gene: TRBJ2-7
v_gene: TRBV4-1

CDR3aa: ASSPTGEVYGYT
abundance: NA
j_gene: TRBJ1-2
v_gene: TRBV27

CDR3aa: ASSQQVPGLAGGLGTDTQY
abundance: NA
j_gene: TRBJ2-3
v_gene: TRBV4-2

CDR3aa: ASSLSNNEQF
abundance: NA
j_gene: TRBJ2-1
v_gene: TRBV19

CDR3aa: ASSEAQVYYGYT
abundance: NA
j_gene: TRBJ1-2
v_gene: TRBV6-1

CDR3aa: ASSPYVTDTQY
abundance: NA
j_gene: TRBJ2-3
v_gene: TRBV7-2

CDR3aa: ASSYPSREQF
abundance: NA
j_gene: TRBJ2-1
v_gene: TRBV5-1

CDR3aa: ASSFLRDRLPGELF
abundance: NA
j_gene: TRBJ2-2
v_gene: TRBV28